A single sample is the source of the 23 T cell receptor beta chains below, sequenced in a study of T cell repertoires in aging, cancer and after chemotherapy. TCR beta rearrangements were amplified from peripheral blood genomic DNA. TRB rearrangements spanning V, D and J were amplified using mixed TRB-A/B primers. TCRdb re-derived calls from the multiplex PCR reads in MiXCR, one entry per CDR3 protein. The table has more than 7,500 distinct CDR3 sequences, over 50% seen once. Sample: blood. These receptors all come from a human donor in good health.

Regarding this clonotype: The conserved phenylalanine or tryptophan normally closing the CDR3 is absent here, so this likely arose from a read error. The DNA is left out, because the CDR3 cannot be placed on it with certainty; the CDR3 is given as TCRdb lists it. CDR3 residues: CARSRGQRYSNQPQQG. The genes are TRBV5-5 and TRBJ1-5; the table names TRBD1, a call not compared with the DNA. The CDR3 numbers 16 amino acids, ends counted. Germline V gene sequence: CDR1 SGHKS, CDR2 YYEKEE (reference sequence).

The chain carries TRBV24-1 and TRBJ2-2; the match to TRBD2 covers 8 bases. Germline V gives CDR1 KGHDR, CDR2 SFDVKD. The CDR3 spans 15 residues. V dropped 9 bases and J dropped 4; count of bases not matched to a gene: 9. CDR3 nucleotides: TGTGCCACCGCTGCCGGGCTAGCGGGCACCGGGGAGCTGTTTTTT. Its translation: CATAAGLAGTGELFF.

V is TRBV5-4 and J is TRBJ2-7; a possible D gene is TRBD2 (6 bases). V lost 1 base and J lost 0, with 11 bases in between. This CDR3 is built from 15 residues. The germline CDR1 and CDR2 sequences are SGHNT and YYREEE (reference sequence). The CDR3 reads CASSLSSGVSYEQYF. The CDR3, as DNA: TGTGCCAGCAGCTTGAGTAGCGGAGTCTCCTACGAGCAGTACTTC.

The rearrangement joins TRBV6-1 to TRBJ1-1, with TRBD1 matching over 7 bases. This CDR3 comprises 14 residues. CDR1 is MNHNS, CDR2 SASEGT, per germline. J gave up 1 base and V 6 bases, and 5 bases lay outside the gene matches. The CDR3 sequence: CASSPGQRNTEAFF. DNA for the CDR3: TGTGCCAGCAGCCCGGGACAGCGGAACACTGAAGCTTTCTTT.

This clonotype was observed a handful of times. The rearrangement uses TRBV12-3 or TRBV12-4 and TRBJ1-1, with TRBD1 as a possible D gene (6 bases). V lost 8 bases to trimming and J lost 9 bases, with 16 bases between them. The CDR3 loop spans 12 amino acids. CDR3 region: CASHGGGAKAFF. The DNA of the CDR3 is TGTGCCAGCCACGGGGGGGGCGCAAAAGCTTTCTTT.

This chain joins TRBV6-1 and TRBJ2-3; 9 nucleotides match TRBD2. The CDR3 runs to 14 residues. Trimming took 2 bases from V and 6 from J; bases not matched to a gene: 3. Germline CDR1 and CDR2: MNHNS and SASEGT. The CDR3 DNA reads TGTGCCAGCAGTGAACGGCGGGGGGGTGATACGCAGTATTTT. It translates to CASSERRGGDTQYF.

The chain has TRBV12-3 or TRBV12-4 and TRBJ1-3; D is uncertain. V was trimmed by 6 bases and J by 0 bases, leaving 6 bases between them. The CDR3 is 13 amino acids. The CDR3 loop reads CASRINSGNTIYF. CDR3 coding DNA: TGTGCCAGCAGAATCAACTCTGGAAACACCATATATTTT.

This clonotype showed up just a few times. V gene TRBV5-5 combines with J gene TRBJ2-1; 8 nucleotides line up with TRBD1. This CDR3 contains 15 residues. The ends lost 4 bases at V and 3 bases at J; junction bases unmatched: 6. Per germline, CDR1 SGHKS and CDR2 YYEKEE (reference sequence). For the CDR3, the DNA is TGTGCCAGCAGCGTCGACAGGGGAAACTACAATGAGCAGTTCTTC. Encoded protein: CASSVDRGNYNEQFF.

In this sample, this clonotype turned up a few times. The CDR3 sequence is CSVYTPGGYTF. The CDR3 nucleotides are TGCAGCGTTTATACCCCGGGAGGCTACACCTTC. The chain carries TRBV29-1 and TRBJ1-2; D is uncertain. The germline V and J ends were trimmed by 5 bases and 8 bases, with 12 bases remaining between them. This CDR3 has 11 residues. Germline loops: CDR1 SQVTM, CDR2 ANQGSEA.

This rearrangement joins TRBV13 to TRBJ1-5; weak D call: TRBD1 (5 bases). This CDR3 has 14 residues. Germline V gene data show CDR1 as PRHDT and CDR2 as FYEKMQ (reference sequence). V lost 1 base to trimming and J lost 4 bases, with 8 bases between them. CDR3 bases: TGTGCCAGCAGCTTAGCCAGGGCTAATCAGCCCCAGCATTTT. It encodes CASSLARANQPQHF.

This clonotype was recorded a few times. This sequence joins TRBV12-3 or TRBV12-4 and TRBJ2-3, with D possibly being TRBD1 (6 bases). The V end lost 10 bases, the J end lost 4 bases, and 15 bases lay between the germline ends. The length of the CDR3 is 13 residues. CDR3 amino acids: CATRGESADTQYF. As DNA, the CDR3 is TGTGCCACCAGGGGCGAGTCTGCAGATACGCAGTATTTT.

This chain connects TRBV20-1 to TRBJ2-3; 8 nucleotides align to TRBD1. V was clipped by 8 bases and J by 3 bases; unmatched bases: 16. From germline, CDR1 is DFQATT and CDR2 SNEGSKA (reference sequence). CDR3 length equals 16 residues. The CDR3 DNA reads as TGCAGTTCTACCCAGGACAGGGCGCCGGGTACAGATACGCAGTATTTT. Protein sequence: CSSTQDRAPGTDTQYF.

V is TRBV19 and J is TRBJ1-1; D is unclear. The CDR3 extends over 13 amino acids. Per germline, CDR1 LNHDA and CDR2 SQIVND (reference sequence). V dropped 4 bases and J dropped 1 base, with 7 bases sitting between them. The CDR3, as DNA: TGTGCCAGTAGTACCGGACCGAACACTGAAGCTTTCTTT. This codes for CASSTGPNTEAFF.

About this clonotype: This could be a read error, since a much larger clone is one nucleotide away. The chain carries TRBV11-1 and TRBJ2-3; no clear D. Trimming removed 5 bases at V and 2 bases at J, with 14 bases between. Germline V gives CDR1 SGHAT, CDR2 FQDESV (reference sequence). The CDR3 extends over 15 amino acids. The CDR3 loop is CASSPNEETTDTQYF. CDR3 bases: TGTGCCAGCAGCCCCAACGAGGAAACCACAGATACGCAGTATTTT.

The CDR3 DNA follows: TGTGCCAGCAGTTACTCGGGTACAGGGCAAATCCCCTATGGCTACACCTTC. This encodes CASSYSGTGQIPYGYTF. The V and J genes are TRBV6-6 and TRBJ1-2; tentatively, D is TRBD1 (6 bases). Germline V gene lookup returns CDR1 MNHNY and CDR2 SVGAGI (reference sequence). Trimming took 0 bases from V and 4 from J, leaving 18 bases between them. The CDR3 contains 17 residues.

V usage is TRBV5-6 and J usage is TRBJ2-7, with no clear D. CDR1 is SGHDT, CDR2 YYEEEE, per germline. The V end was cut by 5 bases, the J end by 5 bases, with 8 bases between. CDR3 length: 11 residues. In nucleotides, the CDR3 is TGTGCCAGCAGTGGGCGTGACGAGCAGTACTTC. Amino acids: CASSGRDEQYF.

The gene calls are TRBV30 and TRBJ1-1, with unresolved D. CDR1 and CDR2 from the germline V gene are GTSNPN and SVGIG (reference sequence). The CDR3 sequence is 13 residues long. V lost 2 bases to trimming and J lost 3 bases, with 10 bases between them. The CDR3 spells CAWSPGLDTEAFF. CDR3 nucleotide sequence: TGTGCCTGGAGTCCGGGTTTGGACACTGAAGCTTTCTTT.

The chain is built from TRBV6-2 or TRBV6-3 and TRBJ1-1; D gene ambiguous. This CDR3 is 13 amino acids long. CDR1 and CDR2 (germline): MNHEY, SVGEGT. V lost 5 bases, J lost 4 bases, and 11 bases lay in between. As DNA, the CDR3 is TGTGCCAGCAGTCTGCGACGGAGCACTGAAGCTTTCTTT. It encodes CASSLRRSTEAFF.

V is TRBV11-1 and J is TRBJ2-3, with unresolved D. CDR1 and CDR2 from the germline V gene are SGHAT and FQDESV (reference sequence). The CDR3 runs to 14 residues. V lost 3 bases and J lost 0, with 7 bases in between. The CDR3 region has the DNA TGTGCCAGCAGCTTGTCAGTGAGCACAGATACGCAGTATTTT. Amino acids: CASSLSVSTDTQYF.

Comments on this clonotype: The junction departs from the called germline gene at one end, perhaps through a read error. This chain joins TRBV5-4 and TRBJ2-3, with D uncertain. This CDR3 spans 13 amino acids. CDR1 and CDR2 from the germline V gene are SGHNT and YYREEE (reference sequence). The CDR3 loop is CASSTARRDTQYF. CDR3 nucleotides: TGCGCCAGCAGCACCGCGAGGAGAGATACGCAGTATTTT.

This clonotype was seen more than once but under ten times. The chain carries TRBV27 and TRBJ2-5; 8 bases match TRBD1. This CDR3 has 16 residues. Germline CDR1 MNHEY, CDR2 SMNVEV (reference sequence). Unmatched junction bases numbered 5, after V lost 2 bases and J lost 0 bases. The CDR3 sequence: CASSLQGARYQETQYF. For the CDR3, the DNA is TGTGCCAGCAGTTTACAGGGGGCGCGTTACCAAGAGACCCAGTACTTC.

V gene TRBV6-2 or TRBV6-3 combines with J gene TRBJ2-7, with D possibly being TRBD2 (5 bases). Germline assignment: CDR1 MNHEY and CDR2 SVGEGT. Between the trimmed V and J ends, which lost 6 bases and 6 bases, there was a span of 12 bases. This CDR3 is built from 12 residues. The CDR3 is CASRGVSAEQYF. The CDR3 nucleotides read TGTGCCAGCAGGGGAGTAAGCGCCGAGCAGTACTTC.

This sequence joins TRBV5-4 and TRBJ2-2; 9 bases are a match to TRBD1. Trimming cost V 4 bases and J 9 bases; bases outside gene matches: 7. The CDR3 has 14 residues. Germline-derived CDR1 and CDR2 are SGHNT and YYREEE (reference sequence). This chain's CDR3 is CASSPGTGIRELFF. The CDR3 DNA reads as TGTGCCAGCAGCCCAGGGACAGGGATCAGGGAGCTGTTTTTT.